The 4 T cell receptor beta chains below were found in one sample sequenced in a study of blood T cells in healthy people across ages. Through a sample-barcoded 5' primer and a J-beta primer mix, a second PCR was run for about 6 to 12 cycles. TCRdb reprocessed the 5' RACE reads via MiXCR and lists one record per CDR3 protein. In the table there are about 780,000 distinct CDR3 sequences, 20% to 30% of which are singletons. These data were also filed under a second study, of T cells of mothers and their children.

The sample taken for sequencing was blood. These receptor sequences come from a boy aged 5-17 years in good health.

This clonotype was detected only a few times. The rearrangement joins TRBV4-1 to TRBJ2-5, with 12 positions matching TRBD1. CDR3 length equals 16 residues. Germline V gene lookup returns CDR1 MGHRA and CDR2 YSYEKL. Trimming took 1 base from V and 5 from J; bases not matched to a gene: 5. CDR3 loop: CASSQGGTGGLETQYF. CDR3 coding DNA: TGCGCCAGCAGCCAAGGGGGGACAGGGGGCCTTGAGACCCAGTACTTC.

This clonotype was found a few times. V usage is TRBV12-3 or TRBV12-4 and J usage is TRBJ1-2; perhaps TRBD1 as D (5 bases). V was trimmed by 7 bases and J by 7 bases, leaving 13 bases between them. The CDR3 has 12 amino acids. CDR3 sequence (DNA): TGTGCCAGCACTAACGGGGGACGTGGCTACACCTTC. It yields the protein CASTNGGRGYTF.

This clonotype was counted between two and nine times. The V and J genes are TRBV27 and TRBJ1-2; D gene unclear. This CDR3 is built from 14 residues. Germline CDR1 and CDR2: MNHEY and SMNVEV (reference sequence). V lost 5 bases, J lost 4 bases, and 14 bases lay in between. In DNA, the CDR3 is TGTGCCAGCAGTCCAATATTAGGAAGCTATGGCTACACCTTC. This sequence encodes CASSPILGSYGYTF.

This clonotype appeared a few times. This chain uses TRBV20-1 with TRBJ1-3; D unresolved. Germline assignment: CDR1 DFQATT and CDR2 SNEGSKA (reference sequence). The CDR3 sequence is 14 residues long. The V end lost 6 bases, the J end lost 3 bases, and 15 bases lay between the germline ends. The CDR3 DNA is TGCAGTGCCAGACTCGGGCGGAGTGGAAACACCATATATTTT. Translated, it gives CSARLGRSGNTIYF.